The clone carrying this T cell receptor (beta chain) was found a few times. This record belongs to a study of blood T cell repertoires in COVID-19. Profiling relied on immunoSEQ multiplex PCR, and the TCRdb table lists in-frame clones only, not all of them. The sample carries around 16,000 clones, 88% recorded once. Trimming cost V 2 bases and J 0 bases, with 13 bases left between them. CDR3 length equals 16 residues. From germline, CDR1 is KGHSH and CDR2 LQKENI. The J gene is TRBJ2-5, the V gene TRBV18; possibly TRBD2 for D (5 bases). The sample consisted of peripheral blood. The TCR originated in a human donor in a cohort sampled during active COVID-19. The CDR3, as DNA: TGTGCCAGCTCACCATGGAGCGGATTGTACCAAGAGACCCAGTACTTC. This encodes CASSPWSGLYQETQYF.